This T cell receptor beta chain was profiled in a study of cytomegalovirus exposure and HLA in healthy donors. The donors gave bone marrow, and they were healthy. The germline CDR1 and CDR2 sequences are LNHNV and YYDKDF (reference sequence). The CDR3 is made up of 14 amino acids. The J segment lost 2 bases and the V segment lost 3 bases, leaving 3 bases of the junction unmatched. With regard to this clone: Its matching antigen is unknown.

Regarding the study as a whole: Overall, approximately 150 TCR beta chains were annotated as cytomegalovirus-associated.

The study ran its PCR with 60 Vbeta and 13 Jbeta primers. TCRdb keeps only in-frame clones here, not all; method: immunoSEQ multiplex PCR. This repertoire shows about 190,000 clones, approximately 84% found once; its top ten account for approximately 3.9%. This clonotype originated in a man between 45 and 60 years old in good health and CMV-seronegative. Source material: PBMCs. The chain employs TRBV15 and TRBJ2-7; 8 bases align to TRBD1. CDR3 loop: CATSRDRVTYEQYF. The CDR3 DNA reads as TGTGCCACCAGCAGGGACAGGGTCACCTACGAGCAGTACTTC.